This entry concerns a single TCR beta chain. Its target is unknown. The sample comes from a study of T cell responses to AZD1222 COVID-19 vaccine. Study-wide results and caveats: Clonal diversity may have been underestimated, and the donors were mostly white British, with more females than males. Epitopes outside B.1.351 and B.1.1.7 mutated regions reportedly drew nearly half of spike TCRs.

Combined were second doses at about 4 or about 12 weeks. Clones were read by immunoSEQ multiplex PCR, and TCRdb kept only the in-frame ones, dropping some. This table holds about 110,000 clones, about 90% found once. V shed 2 bases and J 0 bases; nucleotides not matched to a gene: 2. Germline lookup yields CDR1 MNHNS and CDR2 SASEGT. This CDR3 region has 15 residues. This specimen was peripheral blood, taken 28 days after the second AZD1222 dose. J is TRBJ2-7 and V is TRBV6-1, with 9 bases aligning to TRBD1. The receptor was derived from an adult who received the AZD1222 COVID-19 vaccine. As DNA, the CDR3 is TGTGCCAGCAGTGAACAGGACAGGGGCTCCTACGAGCAGTACTTC. It is translated as CASSEQDRGSYEQYF.